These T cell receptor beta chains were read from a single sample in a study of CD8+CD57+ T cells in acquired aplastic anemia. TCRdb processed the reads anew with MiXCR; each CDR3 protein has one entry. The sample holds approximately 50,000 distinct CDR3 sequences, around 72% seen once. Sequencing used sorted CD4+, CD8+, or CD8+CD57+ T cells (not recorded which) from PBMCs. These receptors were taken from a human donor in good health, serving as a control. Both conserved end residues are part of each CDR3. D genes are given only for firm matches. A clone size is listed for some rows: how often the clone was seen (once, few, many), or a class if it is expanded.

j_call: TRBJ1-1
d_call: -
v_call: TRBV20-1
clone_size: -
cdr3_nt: TGCAGTGCTAGAGATCTGAAGAACACTGAAGCTTTCTTT
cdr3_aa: CSARDLKNTEAFF

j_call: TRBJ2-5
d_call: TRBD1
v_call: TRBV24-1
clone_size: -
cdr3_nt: TGTGCCACCAGTGCCAGGGGACAGGGGAGGGGAGAGACCCAGTACTTC
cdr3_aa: CATSARGQGRGETQYF

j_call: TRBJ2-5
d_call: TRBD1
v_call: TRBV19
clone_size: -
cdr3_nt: TGTGCCAGTAGTACGGGACAGAAAGAGACCCAGTACTTC
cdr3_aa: CASSTGQKETQYF

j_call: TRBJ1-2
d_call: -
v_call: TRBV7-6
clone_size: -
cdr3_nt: TGTGCCAGCCAGGGGCTCTATGGCTACACCTTC
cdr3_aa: CASQGLYGYTF

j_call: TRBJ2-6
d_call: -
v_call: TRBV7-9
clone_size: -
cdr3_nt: TGTGCCAGCAGAAAGGAAGTCTCTGGGGCCAACGTCCTGACTTTC
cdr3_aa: CASRKEVSGANVLTF

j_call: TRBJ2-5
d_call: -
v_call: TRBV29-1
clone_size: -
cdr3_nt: TGCAGCGTTGAGCCCCCAATGTACCAAGAGACCCAGTACTTC
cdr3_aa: CSVEPPMYQETQYF

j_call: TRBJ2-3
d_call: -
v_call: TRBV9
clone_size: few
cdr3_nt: TGTGCCAGCAGCGTAGGGACAGCTAGCACAGATACGCAGTATTTT
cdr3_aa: CASSVGTASTDTQYF

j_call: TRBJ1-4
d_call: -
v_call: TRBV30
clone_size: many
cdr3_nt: TGTGCCTGGAGAAACACAGACCAATGGGATGAAAAACTGTTTTTT
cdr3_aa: CAWRNTDQWDEKLFF

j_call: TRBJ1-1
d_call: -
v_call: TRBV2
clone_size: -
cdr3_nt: TGTGCCAGCACCCTCGGGGACACTGAAGCTTTCTTT
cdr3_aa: CASTLGDTEAFF

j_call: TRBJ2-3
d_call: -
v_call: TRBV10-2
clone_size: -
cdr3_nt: TGCGCCATCCAGCCCACAGGCGGAGACACAGATACGCAGTATTTT
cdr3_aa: CAIQPTGGDTDTQYF

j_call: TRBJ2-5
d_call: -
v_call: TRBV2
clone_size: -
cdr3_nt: TGTGCCAGCAGTGAAGGACCCTTACGCGCGCCCCAGTACTTC
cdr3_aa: CASSEGPLRAPQYF

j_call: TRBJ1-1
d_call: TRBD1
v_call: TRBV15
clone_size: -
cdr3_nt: TGTGCCACCAGCAGAGCACCAGGGGGCGCCACTGAAGCTTTCTTT
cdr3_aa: CATSRAPGGATEAFF

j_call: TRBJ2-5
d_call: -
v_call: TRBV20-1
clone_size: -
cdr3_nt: TGCAGTGCTAGACAGGGCCAAGAGACCCAGTACTTC
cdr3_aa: CSARQGQETQYF

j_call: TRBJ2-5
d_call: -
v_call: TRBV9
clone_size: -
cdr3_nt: TGTGCCAGCAGCGTAGTTTCGGAGGGGCGGAAAGGGACCCAGTACTTC
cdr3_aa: CASSVVSEGRKGTQYF

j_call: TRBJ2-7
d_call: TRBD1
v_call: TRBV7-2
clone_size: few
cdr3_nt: TGTGCCAGCAGCCTCCGGACAGGGAACGAGCAGTACTTC
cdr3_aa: CASSLRTGNEQYF

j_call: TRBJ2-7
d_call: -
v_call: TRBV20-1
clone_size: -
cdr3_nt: TGCAGTGCTAGGCTCGTCGACAGGCACGAGCAGTACTTC
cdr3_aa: CSARLVDRHEQYF